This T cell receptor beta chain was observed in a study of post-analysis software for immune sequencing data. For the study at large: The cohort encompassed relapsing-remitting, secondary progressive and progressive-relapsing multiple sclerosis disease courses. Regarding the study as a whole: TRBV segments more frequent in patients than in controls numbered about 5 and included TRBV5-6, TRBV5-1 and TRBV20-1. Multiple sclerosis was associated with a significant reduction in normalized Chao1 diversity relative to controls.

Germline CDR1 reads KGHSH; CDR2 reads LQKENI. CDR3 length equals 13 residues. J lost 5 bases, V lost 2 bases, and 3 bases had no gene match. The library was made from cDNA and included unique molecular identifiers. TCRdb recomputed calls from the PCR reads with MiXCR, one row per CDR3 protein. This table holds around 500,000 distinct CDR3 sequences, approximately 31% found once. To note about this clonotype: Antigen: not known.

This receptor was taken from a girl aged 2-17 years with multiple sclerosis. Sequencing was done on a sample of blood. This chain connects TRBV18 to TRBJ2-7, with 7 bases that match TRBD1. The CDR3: CASSPRQGHEQYF. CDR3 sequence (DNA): TGTGCCAGCTCACCAAGACAGGGACACGAGCAGTACTTC. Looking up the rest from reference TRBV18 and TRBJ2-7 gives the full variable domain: NAGVMQNPRHLVRRRGQEARLRCSPMKGHSHVYWYRQLPEEGLKFMVYLQKENIIDESGMPKERFSAEFPKEGPSILRIQQVVRGDSAAYFCASSPRQGHEQYFGPGTRLTVT.